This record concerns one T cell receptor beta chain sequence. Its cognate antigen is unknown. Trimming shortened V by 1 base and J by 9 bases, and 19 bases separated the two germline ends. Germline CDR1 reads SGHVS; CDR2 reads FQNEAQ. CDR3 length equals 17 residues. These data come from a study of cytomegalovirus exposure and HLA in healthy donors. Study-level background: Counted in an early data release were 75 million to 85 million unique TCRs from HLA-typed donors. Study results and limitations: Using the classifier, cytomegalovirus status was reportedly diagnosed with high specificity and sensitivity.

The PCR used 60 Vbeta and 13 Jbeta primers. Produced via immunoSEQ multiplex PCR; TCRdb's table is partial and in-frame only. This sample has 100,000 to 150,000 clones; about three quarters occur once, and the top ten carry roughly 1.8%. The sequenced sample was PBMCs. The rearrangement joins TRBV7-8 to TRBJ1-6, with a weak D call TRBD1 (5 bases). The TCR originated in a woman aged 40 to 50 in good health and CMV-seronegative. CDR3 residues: CASSLVAGETVGSPLHF. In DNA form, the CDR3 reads TGTGCCAGCAGCTTAGTTGCGGGGGAGACTGTGGGTTCACCCCTCCACTTT.